This is a list of T cell receptor beta chains from one sample in a study of OX40 agonist ivuxolimab in advanced cancers. Assay used: immunoSEQ multiplex PCR; TCRdb lists only in-frame clones, some missing. The table has 52,000 or so clones, roughly 89% seen once. The starting material was CD4+ or CD8+ T cells sorted from blood, obtained in a trial of the OX40 agonist ivuxolimab. These receptor sequences come from an adult with an advanced solid tumor such as melanoma, head and neck, liver or kidney cancer. Both conserved end residues are trimmed from each CDR3. The order of the fields is CDR3 protein, CDR3 length, J gene, V gene.

CDR3: SAPTSDTQY
length: 9
J: TRBJ2-3
V: TRBV20-1

CDR3: ASSLGLAGADTQY
length: 13
J: TRBJ2-3
V: TRBV5-1

CDR3: ASSILENYGYT
length: 11
J: TRBJ1-2
V: TRBV7-9

CDR3: ASSEMTGSDEQY
length: 12
J: TRBJ2-7
V: TRBV6-1

CDR3: ASSTSGGPNNEQF
length: 13
J: TRBJ2-1
V: TRBV19

CDR3: ASSLVPGPGVSPLH
length: 14
J: TRBJ1-6
V: TRBV7-2

CDR3: ASSPWRESTDTQY
length: 13
J: TRBJ2-3
V: TRBV4-2

CDR3: ASSPTANYGYT
length: 11
J: TRBJ1-2
V: TRBV11-2

CDR3: ASSVGGRTDTQY
length: 12
J: TRBJ2-3
V: TRBV9

CDR3: ASSPLPGTNTGELF
length: 14
J: TRBJ2-2
V: TRBV18

CDR3: ASSAGGGTDTQY
length: 12
J: TRBJ2-3
V: TRBV11-2

CDR3: ASSSQGAGETQY
length: 12
J: TRBJ2-5
V: TRBV11-2

CDR3: SVGTKQY
length: 7
J: TRBJ2-7
V: TRBV20-1

CDR3: ASSFGDLGAF
length: 10
J: TRBJ1-1
V: TRBV7-8

CDR3: ASTGPYGEKLF
length: 11
J: TRBJ1-4
V: TRBV2

CDR3: ASSVSGRNNYGYT
length: 13
J: TRBJ1-2
V: TRBV2

CDR3: ASGRAGGSKTGELF
length: 14
J: TRBJ2-2
V: TRBV5-4

CDR3: ASSTDNLSSKQF
length: 12
J: TRBJ2-1
V: TRBV6-5

CDR3: ASSSGTGNNEQF
length: 12
J: TRBJ2-1
V: TRBV6-5

CDR3: ASSLGSGKNTEAF
length: 13
J: TRBJ1-1
V: TRBV7-9

CDR3: ASSLAGTSESSYNEQF
length: 16
J: TRBJ2-1
V: TRBV5-1

CDR3: ASSAEREKNNEQF
length: 13
J: TRBJ2-1
V: TRBV25-1

CDR3: ASSGGLRRGRQETQY
length: 15
J: TRBJ2-5
V: TRBV9

CDR3: ASSQLLAGEYDEQF
length: 14
J: TRBJ2-1
V: TRBV4-2

CDR3: ASGRDSYGYT
length: 10
J: TRBJ1-2
V: TRBV28

CDR3: ASSPQPSGGATDTQY
length: 15
J: TRBJ2-3
V: TRBV5-4